This T cell receptor beta chain appears in the sequencing data of a study of T cell responses to AZD1222 COVID-19 vaccine. Regarding this clone: Its cognate antigen is unknown.

Study-level results: Reportedly, nearly half the spike-specific TCRs target unmutated variant regions. Regions 160-218 and 743-854 held dominance among vaccine-associated CD4 TCRs, which spanned spike. Spike-specific TCRs gained breadth and depth after people received two AZD1222 doses.

Germline CDR1 reads MNHEY; CDR2 reads SVGEGT. V lost 4 bases, J lost 3 bases, and 9 bases lay in between. CDR3 length: 13 amino acids. Libraries were prepared by immunoSEQ multiplex PCR; TCRdb keeps only in-frame clonotypes and omits some of them. The profile covers 80,000 to 100,000 clones, with roughly nine tenths appearing a single time and 12% taken by the ten largest. This receptor was obtained from an adult in good health. The sample here was peripheral blood, taken on day 0 of AZD1222 vaccination. The genes are TRBV6-2 or TRBV6-3 and TRBJ1-2; D is ambiguous. The CDR3 sequence: CASSLAGDYGYTF. CDR3 DNA: TGTGCCAGCAGTTTGGCCGGCGACTATGGCTACACCTTC.